Shown below are 9 T cell receptor beta chains from a single sample sequenced in a study of neurological immune-mediated disorders. MiXCR was run by TCRdb on the 5' RACE reads, yielding one entry per CDR3 protein. Of roughly 55,000 distinct CDR3 sequences in the sample, 16% are singletons; the top ten hold about 4.2%. What was sequenced was PBMCs. All receptors derive from a man aged 55-75 years in good health.

In this sample, this clonotype turned up many times. The V gene is TRBV20-1, the J gene TRBJ2-3; TRBD1 might be the D (5 bases). The length of the CDR3 is 15 residues. Trimming pared 1 base from V and 5 bases from J, leaving 16 bases between. Germline CDR1 reads DFQATT; CDR2 reads SNEGSKA (reference sequence). For the CDR3, the DNA is TGCAGTGCTAGAGGGGGCTCACCCAGAGGAGATACGCAGTATTTT. It yields the protein CSARGGSPRGDTQYF.

This clonotype was seen repeatedly, ten times or more. The chain is built from TRBV5-1 and TRBJ1-1, with a tentative D call TRBD1 (6 bases). The CDR3 is made up of 14 amino acids. Germline CDR1 and CDR2: SGHRS and YFSETQ. Trimming cost V 6 bases and J 1 base, with 13 bases left between them. In DNA form, the CDR3 reads TGCGCCAGCAACTGGGGCAGGGGGAACACTGAAGCTTTCTTT. This encodes CASNWGRGNTEAFF.

To note about this clonotype: Relative to the germline gene, one junction end is altered; a read error may explain this. The gene calls are TRBV5-1 and TRBJ2-5; no firm D call. The CDR3 spans 15 residues. Germline V lookup: CDR1 SGHRS, CDR2 YFSETQ. The CDR3 bases are TGTGCCAGCAGCTTCGCCGGTGGTATTGGTGGAGCCCAGTACTTC. Residues: CASSFAGGIGGAQYF.

The chain uses TRBV7-9 and TRBJ2-5; D call uncertain. Germline CDR1 is SEHNR and CDR2 is FQNEAQ (reference sequence). Trimming removed 5 bases from V and 5 bases from J, with 12 bases in between. This CDR3 has 13 residues. DNA for the CDR3: TGTGCCAGCAGCCAATTTCAATTGGAGACCCAGTACTTC. It specifies CASSQFQLETQYF.

This clonotype was observed at least ten times. V usage is TRBV5-1 and J usage is TRBJ2-1; TRBD1 agrees at 9 bases. Germline V gene data show CDR1 as SGHRS and CDR2 as YFSETQ. Trimming removed 3 bases from V and 5 bases from J; junction bases left unmatched: 6. CDR3 length: 15 residues. CDR3 sequence (DNA): TGCGCCAGCAGCTCGGCGGACAGGGGCAACAATGAGCAGTTCTTC. Its protein is CASSSADRGNNEQFF.

About this clonotype: At one end the junction does not follow the germline gene, possibly because of a read error. J is TRBJ2-1 and V is TRBV29-1, with D perhaps matching TRBD2 (6 bases). Germline values: CDR1 SQVTM, CDR2 ANQGSEA. The CDR3 is 11 residues long. The CDR3 coding sequence is TGCAGCGTTGACCGGGGGAATGAGCATTTCTTC. This translates into CSVDRGNEHFF.

This clonotype was seen at least ten times. The chain is built from TRBV5-1 and TRBJ1-5; a possible D gene is TRBD1 (6 bases). The CDR3 length is 13 residues. V was clipped by 4 bases and J by 4 bases, with 9 bases between them. CDR1 is SGHRS, CDR2 YFSETQ, per germline. This CDR3 reads CASSLDRNQPQHF. The CDR3 bases are TGCGCCAGCAGCCTGGACAGAAATCAGCCCCAGCATTTT. Drawing the rest from reference TRBV5-1 and TRBJ1-5, the complete variable domain is KAGVTQTPRYLIKTRGQQVTLSCSPISGHRSVSWYQQTPGQGLQFLFEYFSETQRNKGNFPGRFSGRQFSNSRSEMNVSTLELGDSALYLCASSLDRNQPQHFGDGTRLSIL.

The sample holds many counts of this clonotype. The chain carries TRBV11-3 and TRBJ2-3, with 11 bases lining up with TRBD2. Looked up from germline, CDR1 is SGHNT and CDR2 is YENEEA. This CDR3 contains 16 residues. V lost 5 bases to trimming and J lost 4 bases; unmatched junction nucleotides: 8. The CDR3 nucleotides are TGTGCCAGCAGCCCTCCCGGGACTAGCGGAGCAGATACGCAGTATTTT. Residues: CASSPPGTSGADTQYF.

This clonotype was observed many times. The chain combines TRBV4-2 with TRBJ2-5; D may match TRBD1 or TRBD2 (6 bases each). The germline V and J ends were trimmed by 4 bases and 1 base, with 16 bases remaining between them. This CDR3 has 16 amino acids. Per germline, CDR1 LGHNA and CDR2 YNFKEQ. This CDR3 is CASSRALGGGQETQYF. CDR3 coding DNA: TGTGCCAGCAGCCGGGCCCTAGGAGGGGGCCAAGAGACCCAGTACTTC.